Below are 11 T cell receptor beta chains sequenced from a single sample in a study of monozygotic twins with inflammatory bowel disease. TCRdb reprocessed the 5' RACE reads and reports one entry per CDR3 protein, with no DNA. In all, the sample yields approximately 120,000 distinct CDR3 sequences. Sequenced: blood. The source of these receptors is a human donor with ulcerative colitis or Crohn's disease, or a healthy co-twin of an affected twin (not recorded which).

The chain carries TRBV7-9 and TRBJ1-3; TCRdb outputs TRBD1, but without DNA this stays unchecked. In germline, CDR1 is SEHNR, CDR2 FQNEAQ (reference sequence). The CDR3 loop spans 15 amino acids. CDR3 residues: CASSDAAGGENTIYF.

The chain carries TRBV20-1 and TRBJ2-7. The length of the CDR3 is 12 residues. Germline CDR1 is DFQATT and CDR2 is SNEGSKA (reference sequence). This CDR3 reads CSARYDSYEQYF.

Here the CDR3 reads CASSLDPRVSPLHF. V is TRBV5-5 and J is TRBJ1-6. CDR3 length: 14 amino acids. Germline values: CDR1 SGHKS, CDR2 YYEKEE (reference sequence).

The CDR3 region is CASRGTEQETQYF. The chain employs TRBV5-1 and TRBJ2-5; the TCRdb call, TRBD1, lacks DNA for checking. Germline-derived CDR1 and CDR2 are SGHRS and YFSETQ. The CDR3 is made up of 13 amino acids. The full variable domain, in which reference TRBV5-1 and TRBJ2-5 provide the parts outside the CDR3, is KAGVTQTPRYLIKTRGQQVTLSCSPISGHRSVSWYQQTPGQGLQFLFEYFSETQRNKGNFPGRFSGRQFSNSRSEMNVSTLELGDSALYLCASRGTEQETQYFGPGTRLLVL.

The CDR3 is CASSQIDRGDAEAFF. This chain links TRBV18 with TRBJ1-1; TCRdb's assignment of TRBD1 cannot be checked, as there is no DNA. The CDR3 extends over 15 amino acids. Germline CDR1 and CDR2: KGHSH and LQKENI.

The chain joins TRBV20-1 to TRBJ2-5; the D call of TRBD2 rests on TCRdb alone, since no DNA is present to check it. CDR3 length equals 15 residues. Per germline, CDR1 DFQATT and CDR2 SNEGSKA (reference sequence). The CDR3: CSARDRTSGSETQYF.

The rearrangement uses TRBV3-1 and TRBJ2-2; the TCRdb call, TRBD2, lacks DNA for checking. CDR3 length: 18 residues. The germline V gene encodes CDR1 LGHDT and CDR2 YNNKEL (reference sequence). The CDR3 spells CASSQEVPGGRFTGELFF.

This chain joins TRBV2 and TRBJ2-2. This CDR3 region has 14 residues. CDR1 and CDR2 from the germline V gene are SNHLY and FYNNEI. The CDR3 is CASSEVTNTGELFF. Full variable domain (outside the CDR3, taken from reference TRBV2 and TRBJ2-2): EPEVTQTPSHQVTQMGQEVILRCVPISNHLYFYWYRQILGQKVEFLVSFYNNEISEKSEIFDDQFSVERPDGSNFTLKIRSTKLEDSAMYFCASSEVTNTGELFFGEGSRLTVL.

The chain recombines TRBV20-1 with TRBJ2-1; TCRdb gives TRBD2 as the D gene, but with no DNA this cannot be confirmed. Germline V lookup: CDR1 DFQATT, CDR2 SNEGSKA (reference sequence). This CDR3 is built from 13 residues. CDR3 amino acids: CSATSGTYNEQFF.

The rearrangement uses TRBV24-1 and TRBJ1-2; TCRdb reports TRBD1, a call that lacks DNA to check it against. CDR3 length: 14 residues. Germline-derived CDR1 and CDR2 are KGHDR and SFDVKD. The CDR3 reads CATRDNHPNYGYTF.

This sequence joins TRBV4-1 and TRBJ2-3. The CDR3 loop spans 17 amino acids. CDR1 and CDR2 (germline): MGHRA, YSYEKL. CDR3 region: CASSQELGFRGTDTQYF.